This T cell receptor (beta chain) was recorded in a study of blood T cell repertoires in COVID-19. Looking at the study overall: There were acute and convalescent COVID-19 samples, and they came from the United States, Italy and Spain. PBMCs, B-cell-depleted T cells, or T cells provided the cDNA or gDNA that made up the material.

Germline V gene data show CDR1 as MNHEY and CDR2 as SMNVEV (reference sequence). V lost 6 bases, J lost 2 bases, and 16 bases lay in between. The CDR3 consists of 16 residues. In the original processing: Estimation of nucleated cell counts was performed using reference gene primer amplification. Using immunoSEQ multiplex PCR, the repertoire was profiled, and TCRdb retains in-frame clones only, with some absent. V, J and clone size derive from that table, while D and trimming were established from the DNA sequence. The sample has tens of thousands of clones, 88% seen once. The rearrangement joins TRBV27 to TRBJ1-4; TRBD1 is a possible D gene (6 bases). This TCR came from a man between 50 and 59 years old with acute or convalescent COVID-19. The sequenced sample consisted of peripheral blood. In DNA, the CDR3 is TGTGCCAGCAGAACACGCGCAGGGGCTACTAATGAAAAACTGTTTTTT. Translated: CASRTRAGATNEKLFF.